This T cell receptor (beta chain) was captured in a study of T cell repertoires in cytomegalovirus infection (dated by TCRdb to 2018 to 2020). Background on the whole study: Peptide stimulations targeted recently identified HLA-C-restricted CMV epitopes, whose presentation resists viral immunomodulation, together with well-studied HLA-B-restricted epitopes. Because public TCR beta signatures pointed to carriage of CMV infection together with the matching HLA type, the HLA type of each donor mattered for the analysis. The study at large found these results: In the ex vivo response, HLA-C-restricted CMV-specific TCR beta clonotypes were dominant, and in two of eight donors the single most frequent clonotype came from this HLA-C-restricted group. In both this cohort and an independent approximately 350-donor cohort, the cumulative frequency of public TCR beta family members distinguished carriers of CMV infection plus the relevant HLA type.

This clonotype was seen a handful of times. Its specific antigen is unknown. Base qualities are not at hand, and no much larger clone is one base apart. This sample was sequenced with an Illumina HiSeq 1500. Clones were called with MiXCR by TCRdb after fastp trimmed the public reads at Q25, and only in-frame beta chains were retained. CDR3 protein duplicates are merged, each entry listing the most common genes and DNA. For this sample the table gives approximately 300,000 distinct CDR3 sequences, of which roughly 29% were detected only once. About 19% of the sample belongs to the ten largest clones. The CDR3 numbers 12 residues from cysteine through phenylalanine. Only the CDR3 part of the read is kept: 36 bases, read in frame from the first base. The trim is 3 bases for V and 1 base for J, with a gap of 3 bases between the germline ends. According to the germline V gene, CDR1 reads ENHRY and CDR2 reads SYGVKD.

The sample's treatment or condition label, decoded: in vitro stimulation with specific CMV peptide epitopes to enrich CMV-specific T cells. The receptor comes from a human donor in good health (CMV status not recorded). Some clones in this sample may be carry-over from other donors' samples. This receptor chain uses TRBV10-3 and TRBJ2-5; the D gene is unclear. The source was cultured PBMCs, collected from culture after CMV antigen stimulation. The CDR3 region has the sequence CAISEIQETQYF. At the DNA level, the sequence is TGTGCCATCAGTGAAATCCAAGAGACCCAGTACTTC.